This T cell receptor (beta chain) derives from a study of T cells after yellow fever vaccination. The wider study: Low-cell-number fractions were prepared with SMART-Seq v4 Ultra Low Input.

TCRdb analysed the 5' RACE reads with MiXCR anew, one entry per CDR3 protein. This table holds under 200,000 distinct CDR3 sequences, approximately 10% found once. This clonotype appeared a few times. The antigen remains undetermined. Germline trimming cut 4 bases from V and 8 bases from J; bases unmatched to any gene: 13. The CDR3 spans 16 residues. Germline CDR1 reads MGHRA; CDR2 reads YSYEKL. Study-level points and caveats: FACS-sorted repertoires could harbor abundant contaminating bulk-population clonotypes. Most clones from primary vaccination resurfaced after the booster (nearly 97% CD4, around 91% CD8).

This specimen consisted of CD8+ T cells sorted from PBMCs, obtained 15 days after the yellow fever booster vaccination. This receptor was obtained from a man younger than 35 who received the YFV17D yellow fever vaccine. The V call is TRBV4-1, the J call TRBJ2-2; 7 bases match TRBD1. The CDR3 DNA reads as TGCGCCAGCAGCCTTGTTCCGGGACAGACTCAGGGGGAGCTGTTTTTT. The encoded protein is CASSLVPGQTQGELFF.